This T cell receptor (beta chain) emerged from a study of shared clonotypes between healthy human individuals. Study processing details: From ImmunoSEQ came sequences covering only the junction and carrying no quality scores, so filtering differed. Sequencing used immunoSEQ multiplex PCR; TCRdb keeps in-frame clones, though not all of them. V and J calls plus clone size are reproduced from that table; the DNA served to infer D and trimming. The sample has about 1,500,000 clones; roughly 97% are singletons. V lost 5 bases to trimming and J lost 0 bases, with 14 bases between them. Germline V lookup: CDR1 SEHNR, CDR2 FQNEAQ (reference sequence). This CDR3 spans 15 amino acids. Donors had no recently reported acute infections or vaccinations and were HIV-negative.

This clonotype was sampled from a man aged 25 to 45 in good health. The sequencing input was naive CD4+ T cells sorted from blood. Subset meaning: CD45RA+ positively selected. This chain links TRBV7-9 with TRBJ2-7, with a possible D match to TRBD1 (5 bases). CDR3: CASSQGWGSSYEQYF. For the CDR3, the DNA is TGTGCCAGCAGCCAAGGGTGGGGCAGCTCCTACGAGCAGTACTTC.